The 21 T cell receptor beta chains given below trace back to one sample, sequenced in a study of cytomegalovirus exposure and HLA in healthy donors. With 60 Vbeta and 13 Jbeta primers, the PCR was carried out. Using immunoSEQ multiplex PCR, the repertoire was profiled, and TCRdb retains in-frame clones only, with some absent. The sample has over 35,000 clones, about 50% seen once; the top ten hold about 12%. The sequenced sample consisted of PBMCs. The receptor set was obtained from a human donor in good health.

The chain joins TRBV27 to TRBJ2-7, with 9 bases aligning to TRBD1. The trim removed 5 bases at V and 3 bases at J, leaving 8 bases unmatched. The CDR3 totals 15 residues. Looked up from germline, CDR1 is MNHEY and CDR2 is SMNVEV (reference sequence). The CDR3 reads CASSPRTGVNYEQYF. CDR3 DNA: TGTGCCAGCAGTCCCCGGACAGGGGTAAACTACGAGCAGTACTTC.

This clone appeared a few times. The J gene is TRBJ2-5, the V gene TRBV18; no clear D gene. The CDR3 sequence is 14 residues long. Germline-derived CDR1 and CDR2 are KGHSH and LQKENI. V dropped 0 bases and J dropped 3 bases, with 8 bases sitting between them. CDR3 DNA sequence: TGTGCCAGCTCACCACCGTCTATCAAAGAGACCCAGTACTTC. Its translation: CASSPPSIKETQYF.

In this sample, this clone turned up a few times. V is TRBV5-4 and J is TRBJ2-1, with a tentative D call TRBD1 (5 bases). The germline CDR1 and CDR2 sequences are SGHNT and YYREEE (reference sequence). Trimming shortened V by 4 bases and J by 7 bases, and 9 bases separated the two germline ends. The CDR3 spans 12 residues. CDR3 sequence reads: CASSLQENEQFF. CDR3 nucleotides: TGTGCCAGCAGCCTACAGGAGAATGAGCAGTTCTTC.

This clone was observed a handful of times. V is TRBV30 and J is TRBJ1-2; 11 bases align to TRBD1. Germline assignment: CDR1 GTSNPN and CDR2 SVGIG (reference sequence). After removal of 4 bases from V and 8 bases from J, the junction contained 9 bases not matched to a gene. The CDR3 has 14 amino acids. CDR3 in DNA: TGTGCCTGGAAGGGGACAGGGGGTTTGAGCGGCTACACCTTC. It codes for CAWKGTGGLSGYTF. Variable domain in full (rest from reference TRBV30 and TRBJ1-2): SQTIHQWPATLVQPVGSPLSLECTVEGTSNPNLYWYRQAAGRGLQLLFYSVGIGQISSEVPQNLSASRPQDRQFILSSKKLLLSDSGFYLCAWKGTGGLSGYTFGSGTRLTVV.

This clone was counted once. CDR3 nucleotide sequence: TGTGCCAGCAGCTGGACATCCGGAAATTCACCCCTCCACTTT. Amino acid sequence: CASSWTSGNSPLHF. This rearrangement joins TRBV7-9 to TRBJ1-6, with a possible D match to TRBD1 (5 bases). Germline loops: CDR1 SEHNR, CDR2 FQNEAQ (reference sequence). This CDR3 has 14 residues. Deletions cut 4 bases from V and 7 bases from J, with 11 bases between.

This clone was seen a handful of times. The chain combines TRBV6-6 with TRBJ2-7; possible D gene TRBD2, 5 bases. Trimming cost V 7 bases and J 6 bases, with 13 bases left between them. The CDR3 runs 12 residues. CDR1 is MNHNY, CDR2 SVGAGI, per germline (reference sequence). The CDR3 loop is CASTSPGVEQYF. The CDR3 region has the DNA TGTGCCAGCACCAGTCCCGGGGTCGAGCAGTACTTC.

J is TRBJ1-1 and V is TRBV5-5; D gene ambiguous. Trimming removed 0 bases at V and 8 bases at J, with 8 bases between. Germline CDR1 SGHKS, CDR2 YYEKEE (reference sequence). There are 12 residues in the CDR3. CDR3 region: CASSLGGVEAFF. CDR3 nucleotides: TGTGCCAGCAGCTTGGGCGGGGTCGAAGCTTTCTTT.

This chain joins TRBV9 and TRBJ2-1; D remains ambiguous. The CDR3 is 15 amino acids. Per the germline V gene, CDR1 is SGDLS and CDR2 is YYNGEE. The V end was cut by 0 bases, the J end by 2 bases, with 9 bases between. The CDR3 DNA sequence: TGTGCCAGCAGCGTAGATCAGGTACCCTACAATGAGCAGTTCTTC. As protein: CASSVDQVPYNEQFF.

V and J are TRBV7-2 and TRBJ2-1; 10 bases fit TRBD2. The V segment lost 1 base and the J segment 5 bases; nucleotides outside the gene matches: 5. The germline V gene has CDR1 SGHTA and CDR2 FQGNSA. The length of the CDR3 is 16 residues. The CDR3 reads CASSLESGGVNNEQFF. The CDR3 DNA reads as TGTGCCAGCAGCTTAGAGAGCGGGGGGGTGAACAATGAGCAGTTCTTC.

CDR3 DNA: TGCGCCAGCAGTCTGGCGGGCCCCTACAATGAGCAGTTCTTC. Translating it yields CASSLAGPYNEQFF. V gene TRBV10-2 combines with J gene TRBJ2-1; TRBD2 is a possible D gene (5 bases). Looked up from germline, CDR1 is WSHSY and CDR2 is SAAADI. CDR3 length equals 14 residues. Trimming pared 5 bases from V and 2 bases from J, leaving 10 bases between.

J is TRBJ2-7 and V is TRBV30; 9 nucleotides agree with TRBD1. Germline CDR1 reads GTSNPN; CDR2 reads SVGIG (reference sequence). V dropped 4 bases and J dropped 5; count of bases not matched to a gene: 9. The CDR3 covers 14 residues. The CDR3 DNA sequence: TGTGCCTGGATCACCGGGACAGGGTGGCACGAGCAGTACTTC. Translated: CAWITGTGWHEQYF.

This clone appeared a few times. The chain recombines TRBV15 with TRBJ1-1; D might be TRBD1 (5 bases). Per the germline V gene, CDR1 is LNHNV and CDR2 is YYDKDF (reference sequence). The CDR3 is 13 amino acids. The V gene lost 4 bases and the J gene lost 1 base, with 7 bases spanning the gap. The CDR3 sequence: CATSIGENTEAFF. CDR3 nucleotide sequence: TGTGCCACCAGCATAGGGGAGAACACTGAAGCTTTCTTT.

The table lists this clone with a count of one. V and J are TRBV7-3 and TRBJ1-1, with TRBD1 as a possible D gene (6 bases). The CDR3 extends over 14 amino acids. Germline V CDR1 and CDR2: SGHTA, FQGTGA. V lost 5 bases and J 1 base, leaving 11 bases between the germline ends. The CDR3 is CASSQGTTNTEAFF. CDR3 DNA: TGTGCCAGCAGCCAGGGGACGACGAACACTGAAGCTTTCTTT.

V is TRBV4-2 and J is TRBJ2-5; 7 bases match TRBD1. Germline values: CDR1 LGHNA, CDR2 YNFKEQ. This CDR3 region has 15 residues. V dropped 0 bases and J dropped 5; count of bases not matched to a gene: 6. CDR3 coding DNA: TGTGCCAGCAGCCAAGAGAACAGGGGTGGCGAGACCCAGTACTTC. The encoded protein is CASSQENRGGETQYF.

The chain links TRBV6-6 to TRBJ2-7, with unresolved D. This CDR3 region has 15 residues. Trimming took off 6 bases at V and 1 base at J, with 16 bases between the two ends. Per the germline V gene, CDR1 is MNHNY and CDR2 is SVGAGI (reference sequence). The DNA of the CDR3 is TGTGCCAGCAGCGACTTTCGTGGCGGATCCTACGAGCAGTACTTC. Amino acid sequence: CASSDFRGGSYEQYF.

The rearrangement uses TRBV30 and TRBJ1-2, with 7 bases that match TRBD1. Germline V gives CDR1 GTSNPN, CDR2 SVGIG (reference sequence). This CDR3 contains 14 residues. V trimming: 1 base; J trimming: 4 bases; junction bases outside the gene matches: 6. The CDR3: CAWSARQGRYGYTF. As DNA, the CDR3 is TGTGCCTGGAGTGCCCGACAGGGCCGCTATGGCTACACCTTC.

In this sample, this clone turned up a few times. The gene calls are TRBV5-1 and TRBJ2-5; 13 bases agree with TRBD2. The CDR3 sequence is 16 residues long. Germline trimming cut 4 bases from V and 3 bases from J; bases unmatched to any gene: 6. The germline CDR1 and CDR2 sequences are SGHRS and YFSETQ. In DNA, the CDR3 is TGCGCCAGCAGCCTACCGGGACTAGCGGGGAAAGAGACCCAGTACTTC. This codes for CASSLPGLAGKETQYF.

The chain combines TRBV11-2 with TRBJ2-1; D ambiguous. Germline V gene lookup returns CDR1 SGHAT and CDR2 FQNNGV. V lost 1 base to trimming and J lost 0 bases, with 13 bases between them. The CDR3 spans 17 residues. For the CDR3, the DNA is TGTGCCAGCAGCTTAGGAGATGAGGCTAGCTCCTACAATGAGCAGTTCTTC. Its protein product is CASSLGDEASSYNEQFF.

The CDR3 here is CASSRDSGNQETQYF. The CDR3 nucleotides are TGTGCCAGCAGTCGTGACAGTGGGAACCAAGAGACCCAGTACTTC. The V call is TRBV2, the J call TRBJ2-5; D possibly corresponds to TRBD1 (5 bases). The CDR3 sequence is 15 residues long. Germline CDR1 SNHLY, CDR2 FYNNEI. Trimming stripped 5 bases from V and 0 bases from J, with 13 bases between.

This clone was picked up a small number of times. The CDR3 DNA sequence: TGTGCCAGCAGTGAAGGACAGGGGGCCGCAGATACGCAGTATTTT. This gives the protein CASSEGQGAADTQYF. The gene calls are TRBV6-4 and TRBJ2-3; 11 bases match TRBD1. The germline V gene has CDR1 MRHNA and CDR2 SNTAGT. CDR3 length: 15 amino acids. The V segment lost 3 bases and the J segment 4 bases; nucleotides outside the gene matches: 3.

This clone appeared a single time. The chain recombines TRBV28 with TRBJ1-1; D unclear. Trimming took off 3 bases at V and 7 bases at J, with 3 bases between the two ends. The CDR3 is made up of 10 amino acids. Germline values: CDR1 MDHEN, CDR2 SYDVKM. The CDR3 DNA reads TGTGCCAGCAGTTTTAATGAAGCTTTCTTT. Its protein is CASSFNEAFF.